This entry is about one T cell receptor (beta chain). The antigen remains undetermined. This record belongs to a study of CXCR3-negative and CXCR3-positive naive CD8 T cells. cDNA libraries for TRB were generated by 5' RACE incorporating UMI labels. Following a re-call of the 5' RACE reads, TCRdb has one entry per CDR3 protein and lacks DNA. The sample's table shows around 150,000 distinct CDR3 sequences. CDR3 length equals 15 residues. The germline V gene encodes CDR1 MDHEN and CDR2 SYDVKM. Whole-study results and caveats: Naive cells with CXCR3 showed TRB CDR3s that were more hydrophobic than those in CXCR3-negative naive cells. Both naive subsets showed comparably high diversity, and memory CD8+ cells showed much lower diversity.

The specimen was naive CXCR3+ CD8+ T cells from blood. Noted subset: CD45RO-CCR7+CD27+CD95- naive CD8+ T cells expressing CXCR3 (TNR3+). This rearrangement joins TRBV28 to TRBJ2-7. This sequence was found in a human donor in good health. Some clones in this sample may be carry-over from other donors' samples. CDR3 loop: CASSPPSAGFYEQYF.